Presented here are 7 T cell receptor beta chains from one specimen sequenced in a study of CD8 T cells in Susac syndrome. An amount of RNA that ranged from roughly 0.5 to 1 ug was reverse transcribed with random hexamers. Using its own MiXCR run on the immunoSEQ multiplex PCR reads, TCRdb lists one record per CDR3 protein. The sample records roughly 200,000 distinct CDR3 sequences, 85% to 95% being singletons. The sample comprised CD4+ T cells from PBMCs. These receptors were taken from a human donor with multiple sclerosis.

The V and J genes are TRBV4-2 and TRBJ1-2; unclear D gene. V gave up 0 bases and J gave up 8 bases, with 10 bases separating them. The CDR3 runs to 13 residues. Germline CDR1 LGHNA, CDR2 YNFKEQ. Here the CDR3 reads CASSQDSGIGYTF. The CDR3 DNA reads TGTGCCAGCAGCCAAGATTCGGGGATCGGCTACACCTTC.

This clonotype was found once. This chain connects TRBV30 to TRBJ1-5; the D gene is possibly TRBD1 (5 bases). This CDR3 has 16 amino acids. CDR1 is GTSNPN and CDR2 is SVGIG in the germline V gene (reference sequence). The V end was cut by 4 bases, the J end by 0 bases, with 16 bases between. This CDR3 reads CAWKGPDSLSNQPQHF. CDR3 coding DNA: TGTGCCTGGAAAGGTCCTGACAGCCTTAGCAATCAGCCCCAGCATTTT.

The V and J genes are TRBV5-1 and TRBJ2-7; 8 positions agree with TRBD1. V shed 3 bases, J shed 7 bases, and the junction held 9 bases outside the gene matches. The germline V gene encodes CDR1 SGHRS and CDR2 YFSETQ. The CDR3 length is 14 residues. Here the CDR3 reads CASSSQTGDLEQYF. As DNA, the CDR3 is TGCGCCAGCAGCTCCCAGACAGGGGATTTGGAGCAGTACTTC.

This clonotype was detected only once. This chain connects TRBV30 to TRBJ1-6; D is possibly TRBD1 (6 bases). Trimming removed 4 bases from V and 9 bases from J, with 13 bases in between. CDR3 size: 13 residues. In germline, CDR1 is GTSNPN, CDR2 SVGIG (reference sequence). The CDR3 reads CAWTPVGGSPLHF. The CDR3 DNA follows: TGTGCCTGGACCCCGGTAGGGGGTTCACCCCTCCACTTT.

This chain uses TRBV6-2 or TRBV6-3 with TRBJ2-3, with 8 bases identical to TRBD2. The CDR3 has 19 amino acids. The ends lost 6 bases at V and 5 bases at J; junction bases unmatched: 22. CDR1 is MNHEY and CDR2 is SVGEGT in the germline V gene. The CDR3 DNA sequence: TGTGCCAGCAGGTACCCCAGGGGTACAACGGGGGGGCCGGGAGATACGCAGTATTTT. Translation: CASRYPRGTTGGPGDTQYF.

The chain links TRBV12-3 or TRBV12-4 to TRBJ1-4; tentative D call: TRBD1 (5 bases). The germline V and J ends were trimmed by 1 base and 8 bases, with 11 bases remaining between them. There are 14 residues in the CDR3. CDR3 sequence: CASSLGGDGEKLFF. The DNA of the CDR3 is TGTGCCAGCAGTTTAGGGGGCGACGGGGAAAAACTGTTTTTT.

The V gene is TRBV30, the J gene TRBJ2-2; no firm D call. The CDR3 is made up of 18 amino acids. The V end was cut by 0 bases, the J end by 5 bases, with 22 bases between. The V gene's germline CDR1 is GTSNPN and CDR2 SVGIG (reference sequence). The CDR3 spells CAWSVFPIESQPTGELFF. CDR3 in DNA: TGTGCCTGGAGTGTATTTCCCATTGAGAGTCAGCCGACCGGGGAGCTGTTTTTT.